This entry lists 14 T cell receptor beta chains sequenced from one sample in a study of beta chain features in type 1 diabetes. All of the isolated RNA was reverse transcribed, so expressed TCRB transcripts were sequenced. Profiling relied on immunoSEQ multiplex PCR, and the TCRdb table lists in-frame clones only, not all of them. Of about 300,000 clones detected, about 8.5% appear once; the ten largest clones hold roughly 1%. Sequencing input: central memory CD4+ T cells from blood. The receptors were gathered from a young woman in good health.

V gene TRBV10-2 combines with J gene TRBJ1-6, with TRBD1 identical over 10 bases. This CDR3 region has 15 residues. Germline lookup yields CDR1 WSHSY and CDR2 SAAADI. The V and J ends lost 8 bases and 8 bases, in that order; junction bases with no gene match: 9. The CDR3 nucleotides are TGCGCCAGCCGCCGGGACAGGGGAATTTATTCACCCCTCCACTTT. Translated: CASRRDRGIYSPLHF.

This clone turned up a few times. This chain uses TRBV19 with TRBJ1-4, with D possibly being TRBD1 (5 bases). Germline assignment: CDR1 LNHDA and CDR2 SQIVND (reference sequence). The V end lost 1 base, the J end lost 8 bases, and 8 bases lay between the germline ends. This CDR3 region has 13 residues. The CDR3 reads CASSIGRGEKLFF. In DNA form, the CDR3 reads TGTGCCAGTAGTATAGGAAGGGGAGAAAAACTGTTTTTT.

This clone has only a few counts. CDR3 loop: CASSSRPYEQYF. CDR3 nucleotide sequence: TGTGCCAGCAGCTCTCGCCCCTACGAGCAGTACTTC. The chain carries TRBV7-2 and TRBJ2-7; D is undetermined. The length of the CDR3 is 12 residues. V lost 4 bases and J lost 2, with 6 bases in between. Germline CDR1 is SGHTA and CDR2 is FQGNSA.

A few counts support this clone. The J gene is TRBJ2-1, the V gene TRBV18; the D is unclear. The germline V and J ends were trimmed by 1 base and 7 bases, with 5 bases remaining between them. The germline V gene has CDR1 KGHSH and CDR2 LQKENI. The CDR3 covers 12 residues. CDR3 loop: CASSPLRNEQFF. DNA for the CDR3: TGTGCCAGCTCACCACTGCGTAATGAGCAGTTCTTC.

The V gene is TRBV9, the J gene TRBJ1-6; 7 bases are shared with TRBD1. The CDR3 loop spans 15 amino acids. The junction had 10 bases not matched to a gene; V was cut back by 4 bases and J by 9 bases. CDR1 and CDR2 from the germline V gene are SGDLS and YYNGEE. The DNA for the CDR3 is TGTGCCAGCAGCCCTCGACAGGGTGGATTTTCACCCCTCCACTTT. It yields the protein CASSPRQGGFSPLHF.

This clone was counted many times. The V call is TRBV10-3, the J call TRBJ1-1; tentative D call: TRBD1 (5 bases). V was cut by 0 bases and J by 5 bases, with 7 bases left in between. From germline, CDR1 is ENHRY and CDR2 SYGVKD. There are 13 residues in the CDR3. CDR3 in amino acids: CAISESQGTEAFF. For the CDR3, the DNA is TGTGCCATCAGTGAGTCGCAGGGTACTGAAGCTTTCTTT.

The genes are TRBV29-1 and TRBJ2-3; possible D gene TRBD2, 5 bases. Trimming took 6 bases from V and 9 from J, leaving 13 bases between them. The germline gives CDR1 SQVTM, CDR2 ANQGSEA. The length of the CDR3 is 11 residues. The CDR3 reads CSVGLQETQYF. In DNA form, the CDR3 reads TGCAGCGTCGGACTCCAGGAAACGCAGTATTTT.

This clone was seen only a few times. The gene calls are TRBV7-9 and TRBJ2-2, with TRBD1 identical over 7 bases. This CDR3 has 16 residues. Germline values: CDR1 SEHNR, CDR2 FQNEAQ (reference sequence). Trimming removed 5 bases from V and 0 bases from J; junction bases left unmatched: 6. CDR3 coding DNA: TGTGCCAGCAGCCCGTGGACAGGCGCGAACACCGGGGAGCTGTTTTTT. Translating gives CASSPWTGANTGELFF.

This chain joins TRBV4-3 and TRBJ1-1, with 7 positions matching TRBD1. Trimming removed 4 bases from V and 1 base from J; junction bases left unmatched: 12. The germline V gene has CDR1 LGHNA and CDR2 YSLEER. This CDR3 has 17 residues. DNA of the CDR3: TGCGCCAGCAGCCCCGAGGCGACAGGGATTGCGAACACTGAAGCTTTCTTT. The encoded protein is CASSPEATGIANTEAFF.

Only a few counts were recorded for this clone. V gene TRBV29-1 combines with J gene TRBJ2-1; unclear D gene. Between the trimmed V and J ends, which lost 7 bases and 0 bases, there was a span of 13 bases. Germline V gives CDR1 SQVTM, CDR2 ANQGSEA. The CDR3 runs 14 residues. CDR3 in amino acids: CSAGRASSYNEQFF. CDR3 bases: TGCAGCGCAGGACGGGCTAGCTCCTACAATGAGCAGTTCTTC.

A few counts support this clone. CDR3 bases: TGCGCCAGCAGTCAATCCCCCAGGGGAGGCAATCAGCCCCAGCATTTT. Amino acids: CASSQSPRGGNQPQHF. This chain joins TRBV23-1 and TRBJ1-5; weak D call: TRBD1 (6 bases). TRBV23-1 is an ORF; its function is uncertain. The V gene lost 0 bases and the J gene lost 2 bases, with 11 bases spanning the gap. CDR3 size: 16 residues.

This rearrangement joins TRBV6-5 to TRBJ1-1; TRBD1 might be the D (6 bases). CDR1 and CDR2 from the germline V gene are MNHEY and SVGAGI. Deletions cut 6 bases from V and 1 base from J, with 15 bases between. The CDR3 covers 15 residues. CDR3 in amino acids: CASRRTAISNTEAFF. The CDR3 DNA is TGTGCCAGCAGACGGACAGCCATCTCGAACACTGAAGCTTTCTTT.

This clone was counted between two and nine times. V is TRBV27 and J is TRBJ1-2; TRBD1 is a possible D gene (6 bases). V lost 5 bases to trimming and J lost 4 bases, with 17 bases between them. This CDR3 comprises 15 residues. The V gene's germline CDR1 is MNHEY and CDR2 SMNVEV (reference sequence). The CDR3 DNA reads TGTGCCAGCAGTCCCAGTCCAGACAGGCCCTATGGCTACACCTTC. It yields the protein CASSPSPDRPYGYTF.

This clone occurred a few times. The chain uses TRBV6-1 and TRBJ2-3; no clear D. Germline V gives CDR1 MNHNS, CDR2 SASEGT. The CDR3 spans 14 residues. Trimming shortened V by 8 bases and J by 2 bases, and 14 bases separated the two germline ends. As DNA, the CDR3 is TGTGCCAGCCACGAGGCAGGCTACACAGATACGCAGTATTTT. As protein: CASHEAGYTDTQYF.